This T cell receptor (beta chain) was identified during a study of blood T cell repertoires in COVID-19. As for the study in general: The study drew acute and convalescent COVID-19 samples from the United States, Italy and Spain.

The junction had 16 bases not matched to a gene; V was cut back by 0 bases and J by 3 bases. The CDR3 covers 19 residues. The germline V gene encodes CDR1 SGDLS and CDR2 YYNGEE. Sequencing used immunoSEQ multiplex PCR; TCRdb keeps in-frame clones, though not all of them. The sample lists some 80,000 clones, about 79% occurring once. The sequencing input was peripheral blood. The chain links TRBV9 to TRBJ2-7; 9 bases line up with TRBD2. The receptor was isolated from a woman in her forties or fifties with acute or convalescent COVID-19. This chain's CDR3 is CASSVDPASGIGARYEQYF. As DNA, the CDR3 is TGTGCCAGCAGCGTAGATCCGGCTAGCGGGATTGGGGCCCGCTACGAGCAGTACTTC.